The entry below describes one T cell receptor beta chain. Compared with germline, one end of the junction differs, possibly owing to a read error. PCR amplification relied on 60 Vbeta primers (plus 13 Jbeta primers). TCRdb keeps only in-frame clones here, not all; method: immunoSEQ multiplex PCR. The data hold about 160,000 clones, with around three quarters observed a single time. This sample stems from a study of cytomegalovirus exposure and HLA in healthy donors. The CDR3 spans 18 residues. CDR1 SEHNR and CDR2 FQNEAQ come from the germline V gene (reference sequence). V usage is TRBV7-9 and J usage is TRBJ1-3, with 8 bases aligning to TRBD1. The sequencing sample was made of PBMCs. The TCR was taken from a man in his forties or fifties in good health and CMV-seropositive. Written as DNA, the CDR3 is TGTTCCAGCAGCTTAGGGGGACAGGTTCGAGCCTCTGGAAACACCATATATTTT. It codes for CSSSLGGQVRASGNTIYF. The variable domain in full, with the rest retrieved from reference TRBV7-9 and TRBJ1-3, is DTGVSQNPRHKITKRGQNVTFRCDPISEHNRLYWYRQTLGQGPEFLTYFQNEAQLEKSRLLSDRFSAERPKGSFSTLEIQRTEQGDSAMYLCSSSLGGQVRASGNTIYFGEGSWLTVV.